The sequence of this T cell receptor (beta chain) was determined in a study of blood T cell repertoires in COVID-19. Study background: Samples taken during acute and convalescent COVID-19 were collected in the United States, Italy and Spain.

CDR3 length: 15 residues. Trimming shortened V by 0 bases and J by 4 bases, and 8 bases separated the two germline ends. CDR1 is SGDLS and CDR2 is YYNGEE in the germline V gene. Method: immunoSEQ multiplex PCR; TCRdb's copy keeps in-frame clones and lacks some. The sample includes more than 300,000 clones, about 90% of them seen just once. J is TRBJ2-6 and V is TRBV9; D ambiguous. The sample consisted of peripheral blood. The sequence came from a woman aged 70-85 years with COVID-19, enrolled during active disease. CDR3 amino acids: CASSVARLGANVLTF. Here the CDR3 DNA reads TGTGCCAGCAGCGTAGCTAGACTGGGGGCCAACGTCCTGACTTTC.